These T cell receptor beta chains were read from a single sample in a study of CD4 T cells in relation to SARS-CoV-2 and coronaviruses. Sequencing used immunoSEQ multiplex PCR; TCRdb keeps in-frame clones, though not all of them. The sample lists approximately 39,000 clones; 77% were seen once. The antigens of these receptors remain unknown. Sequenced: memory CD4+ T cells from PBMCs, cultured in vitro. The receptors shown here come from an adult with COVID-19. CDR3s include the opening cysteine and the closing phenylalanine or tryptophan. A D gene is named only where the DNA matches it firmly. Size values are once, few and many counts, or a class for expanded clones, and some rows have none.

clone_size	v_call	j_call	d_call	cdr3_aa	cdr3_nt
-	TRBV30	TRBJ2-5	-	CAWSVVQGPQETQYF	TGTGCCTGGAGTGTAGTCCAGGGTCCACAAGAGACCCAGTACTTC
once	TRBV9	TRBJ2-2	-	CASSVVSWGAYNTGELFF	TGTGCCAGCAGCGTAGTATCTTGGGGAGCGTATAACACCGGGGAGCTGTTTTTT
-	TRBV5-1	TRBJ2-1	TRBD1	CASSGDSPRYNEQFF	TGCGCCAGCAGCGGGGACAGTCCACGCTACAATGAGCAGTTCTTC
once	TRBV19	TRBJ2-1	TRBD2	CASSTRGASGYNEQFF	TGTGCCAGTAGTACCCGCGGGGCTAGCGGATACAATGAGCAGTTCTTC
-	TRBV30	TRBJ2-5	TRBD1	CAWSRGPGQETQYF	TGTGCCTGGAGTAGGGGGCCCGGCCAAGAGACCCAGTACTTC
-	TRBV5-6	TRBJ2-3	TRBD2	CASSLFGLAGSTDTQYF	TGTGCCAGCAGCTTATTTGGACTAGCGGGGAGCACAGATACGCAGTATTTT
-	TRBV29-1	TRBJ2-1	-	CSVERWANNEQFF	TGCAGCGTTGAACGGTGGGCCAACAATGAGCAGTTCTTC
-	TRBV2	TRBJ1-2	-	CASTGWGARMDGYTF	TGTGCCAGCACGGGGTGGGGGGCGCGTATGGATGGCTACACCTTC
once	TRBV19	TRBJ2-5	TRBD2	CASSVGGRETQYF	TGTGCCAGTAGTGTCGGGGGGAGAGAGACCCAGTACTTC
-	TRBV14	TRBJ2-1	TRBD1	CASSRDRGYNEQFF	TGTGCCAGCAGTCGGGACAGGGGGTACAATGAGCAGTTCTTC
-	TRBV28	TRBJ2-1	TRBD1	CASSSPGQEVRWAYNEQFF	TGTGCCAGCAGTTCACCGGGACAGGAAGTTCGTTGGGCCTACAATGAGCAGTTCTTC
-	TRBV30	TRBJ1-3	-	CASSKGRSPSSGNTIYF	TGTGCCTCAAGTAAGGGAAGATCCCCTTCCTCTGGAAACACCATATATTTT
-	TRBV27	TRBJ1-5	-	CASSLRGAGIQPQHF	TGTGCCAGCAGTTTACGGGGGGCAGGGATTCAGCCCCAGCATTTT
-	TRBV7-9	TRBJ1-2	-	CASSSETTGLVYGYTF	TGTGCCAGCAGCTCAGAAACCACAGGTCTCGTCTATGGCTACACCTTC
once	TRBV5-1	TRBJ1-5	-	CASSLSENQPQHF	TGCGCCAGCAGCTTATCCGAGAATCAGCCCCAGCATTTT
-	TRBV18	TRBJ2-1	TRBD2	CASSPKLAGGIGEQFF	TGTGCCAGCTCACCAAAACTAGCGGGAGGAATCGGTGAGCAGTTCTTC
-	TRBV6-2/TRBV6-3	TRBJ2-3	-	CASSDRVEDTQYF	TGTGCCAGCAGTGATCGTGTGGAAGATACGCAGTATTTT
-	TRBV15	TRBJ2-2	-	CATSSTPNTGELFF	TGTGCCACCAGCAGCACTCCGAACACCGGGGAGCTGTTTTTT
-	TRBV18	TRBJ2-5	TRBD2	CASSPVRLAGQETQYF	TGTGCCAGCTCACCAGTTAGACTAGCGGGCCAAGAGACCCAGTACTTC
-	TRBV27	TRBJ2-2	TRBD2	CASSLFWLAGYSDTGELFF	TGTGCCAGCAGTTTATTCTGGCTAGCGGGATACAGTGACACCGGGGAGCTGTTTTTT
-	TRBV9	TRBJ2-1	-	CASSVGSGFYNEQFF	TGTGCCAGCAGCGTAGGGTCGGGGTTCTACAATGAGCAGTTCTTC
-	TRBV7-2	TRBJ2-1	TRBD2	CASSLDSGGKQFF	TGTGCCAGCAGCTTAGATTCCGGGGGGAAGCAGTTCTTC
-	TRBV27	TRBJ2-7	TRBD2	CASSWRGSTSGRGEQYF	TGTGCCAGCAGTTGGCGCGGATCTACTAGCGGGAGAGGCGAGCAGTACTTC
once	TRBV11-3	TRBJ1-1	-	CASSFGGLGEAFF	TGTGCCAGCAGCTTTGGGGGGTTGGGTGAAGCTTTCTTT
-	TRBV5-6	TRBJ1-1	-	CASSYRVNTEAFF	TGTGCCAGCAGCTACAGGGTGAACACTGAAGCTTTCTTT
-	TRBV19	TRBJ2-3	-	CASSSGRTDTQYF	TGTGCCAGTAGCTCCGGCCGCACAGATACGCAGTATTTT
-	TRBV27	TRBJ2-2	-	CASSRSGGELFF	TGTGCCAGCAGTCGGTCGGGAGGGGAGCTGTTTTTT
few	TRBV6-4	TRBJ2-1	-	CASSLGKNNEQFF	TGTGCCAGCAGTCTCGGGAAGAACAATGAGCAGTTCTTC
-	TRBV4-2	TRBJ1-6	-	CASSQGVTSPLHF	TGTGCCAGCAGCCAAGGAGTCACATCACCCCTCCACTTT